Presented here are 15 T cell receptor beta chains from one specimen sequenced in a study of T cells in Graves' hyperthyroidism and ophthalmopathy. Researchers took RNA transcripts and amplified the TCR beta CDR3 regions from them. During a first-round RT-PCR of the TCR CDR3, the HTBI primer set was used. MiXCR, applied by TCRdb to the multiplex PCR reads, yields one record per CDR3 protein. The sample gives approximately 640,000 distinct CDR3 sequences, 15% to 20% of which show up once; 3% to 4.5% is in the top ten. The sequencing sample was made of blood. These TCRs come from a woman under 40 with Graves' hyperthyroidism.

This clonotype was counted many times. The chain joins TRBV20-1 to TRBJ2-1; the D gene is possibly TRBD1 (6 bases). The CDR3 sequence is 17 residues long. The germline V gene has CDR1 DFQATT and CDR2 SNEGSKA (reference sequence). The ends were cut back, 4 bases at V and 0 bases at J, with 19 bases in the middle. The CDR3 coding sequence is TGCAGTGCTACCCGGGACACCTTTAACCGCTCCTACAATGAGCAGTTCTTC. Its translation is CSATRDTFNRSYNEQFF.

V and J are TRBV29-1 and TRBJ2-3, with D perhaps TRBD2 (5 bases). Looked up from germline, CDR1 is SQVTM and CDR2 is ANQGSEA. The CDR3 spans 12 residues. Trimming shortened V by 5 bases and J by 6 bases, and 12 bases separated the two germline ends. Here the CDR3 reads CSVPGLADTQYF. The CDR3 DNA is TGCAGCGTTCCCGGACTTGCCGATACGCAGTATTTT.

This chain uses TRBV7-2 with TRBJ2-5; TRBD1 matches at 10 bases. This CDR3 comprises 16 residues. Unmatched junction bases numbered 9, after V lost 3 bases and J lost 5 bases. Looked up from germline, CDR1 is SGHTA and CDR2 is FQGNSA. CDR3 bases: TGTGCCAGCAGCTTCCCCGGGACAGGGGTTTTCGAGACCCAGTACTTC. Amino acid sequence: CASSFPGTGVFETQYF.

Many counts were recorded for this clonotype. The V call is TRBV5-6, the J call TRBJ2-3; 9 positions agree with TRBD1. This CDR3 has 13 residues. Germline V gene lookup returns CDR1 SGHDT and CDR2 YYEEEE. J lost 7 bases, V lost 4 bases, and 4 bases had no gene match. CDR3 coding DNA: TGTGCCAGCAGCCCGGGACAGGGTAATACGCAGTATTTT. This codes for CASSPGQGNTQYF. Based on the CDR3 plus reference TRBV5-6 and TRBJ2-3, the full variable domain is DAGVTQSPTHLIKTRGQQVTLRCSPKSGHDTVSWYQQALGQGPQFIFQYYEEEERQRGNFPDRFSGHQFPNYSSELNVNALLLGDSALYLCASSPGQGNTQYFGPGTRLTVL.

This clonotype was seen repeatedly, ten times or more. The CDR3 sequence is CASSLAEGGPPQETQYF. The CDR3 DNA sequence: TGTGCCAGCAGCTTGGCCGAAGGAGGACCACCCCAAGAGACCCAGTACTTC. This chain links TRBV5-6 with TRBJ2-5; a weak D match, TRBD2 (5 bases). Germline values: CDR1 SGHDT, CDR2 YYEEEE. Trimming stripped 0 bases from V and 1 base from J, with 16 bases between. CDR3 length equals 17 residues.

This clonotype was seen ten or more times. The chain couples TRBV13 to TRBJ2-7, with 11 bases matching TRBD2. CDR3 length: 13 residues. Trimming at V came to 4 bases and at J to 6 bases, leaving 2 bases not matched to a gene. Germline V CDR1 and CDR2: PRHDT, FYEKMQ (reference sequence). In DNA form, the CDR3 reads TGTGCCAGCAGCTCCGGGACTAGCGGCGAGCAGTACTTC. This gives the protein CASSSGTSGEQYF.

The rearrangement joins TRBV7-8 to TRBJ1-5; 7 bases are shared with TRBD1. This CDR3 has 17 amino acids. Germline-derived CDR1 and CDR2 are SGHVS and FQNEAQ. Trimming removed 1 base from V and 8 bases from J; junction bases left unmatched: 14. The CDR3 nucleotides are TGTGCCAGCAGCTTAGGTTGGGGACAGTTAAAGGGTGAGCCCCAGCATTTT. Residues: CASSLGWGQLKGEPQHF.

The J gene is TRBJ1-5, the V gene TRBV7-3; no clear D. The ends were cut back, 4 bases at V and 1 base at J, with 8 bases in the middle. CDR3 length: 14 residues. The V gene's germline CDR1 is SGHTA and CDR2 FQGTGA. The CDR3 loop is CASSSKASNQPQHF. The CDR3 nucleotides read TGTGCCAGCAGCTCCAAGGCGAGCAATCAGCCCCAGCATTTT.

This clonotype was detected ten times or more. The chain joins TRBV3-1 to TRBJ2-5, with 8 bases identical to TRBD2. J gave up 1 base and V 4 bases, and 8 bases lay outside the gene matches. CDR3 length: 16 amino acids. The germline gives CDR1 LGHDT, CDR2 YNNKEL (reference sequence). Written as DNA, the CDR3 is TGTGCCAGCAGCCGGCGGGAGGACCTCCTCCAAGAGACCCAGTACTTC. Its protein is CASSRREDLLQETQYF.

The chain employs TRBV7-6 and TRBJ1-2; 10 bases agree with TRBD1. CDR1 is SGHVS and CDR2 is FNYEAQ in the germline V gene. V was clipped by 1 base and J by 3 bases; unmatched bases: 8. This CDR3 has 17 residues. DNA of the CDR3: TGTGCCAGCAGCTTAGAAGGCGACAGGGGGCAGTACTATGGCTACACCTTC. This sequence encodes CASSLEGDRGQYYGYTF.

This clonotype was counted at least ten times. The chain recombines TRBV11-2 with TRBJ1-2, with a possible D match to TRBD1 (5 bases). V was trimmed by 8 bases and J by 5 bases, leaving 15 bases between them. CDR3 length: 13 amino acids. Germline V gene sequence: CDR1 SGHAT, CDR2 FQNNGV. The CDR3 sequence is CASFRGPKYGYTF. Written as DNA, the CDR3 is TGTGCCAGCTTCCGGGGCCCAAAGTATGGCTACACCTTC.

This clonotype was counted between two and nine times. This chain joins TRBV6-1 and TRBJ1-2; TRBD1 matches at 11 bases. Germline CDR1 MNHNS, CDR2 SASEGT. CDR3 length equals 14 residues. The trim removed 5 bases at V and 4 bases at J, leaving 3 bases unmatched. CDR3 bases: TGTGCCAGCAGTACCGGGACAGGGGGCTATGGCTACACCTTC. Protein product: CASSTGTGGYGYTF.

V is TRBV20-1 and J is TRBJ2-3; D ambiguous. CDR1 and CDR2 from the germline V gene are DFQATT and SNEGSKA (reference sequence). This CDR3 has 11 residues. Trimming stripped 5 bases from V and 4 bases from J, with 7 bases between. The CDR3 here is CSAANSDTQYF. The CDR3 DNA reads as TGCAGTGCTGCCAACTCAGATACGCAGTATTTT.

This clonotype was observed at least ten times. The J gene is TRBJ2-7, the V gene TRBV7-2, with 7 bases fitting TRBD2. V lost 1 base and J lost 2; bases outside the gene matches: 14. This CDR3 has 18 residues. Germline CDR1 SGHTA, CDR2 FQGNSA. The CDR3 region is CASSLGIILGGTTYEQYF. CDR3 sequence (DNA): TGTGCCAGCAGCTTAGGGATTATCTTGGGAGGGACGACCTACGAGCAGTACTTC.

This clonotype showed up just a few times. V usage is TRBV20-1 and J usage is TRBJ2-7; the D gene is possibly TRBD1 (7 bases). V lost 3 bases and J 2 bases, leaving 14 bases between the germline ends. The CDR3 spans 14 residues. Germline assignment: CDR1 DFQATT and CDR2 SNEGSKA (reference sequence). The CDR3 protein is CSASRQGLAYEQYF. The CDR3 nucleotides read TGCAGTGCTAGCCGACAGGGACTCGCCTACGAGCAGTACTTC.